What follows describes a single T cell receptor (beta chain). CDR3 length: 15 amino acids. After removal of 5 bases from V and 5 bases from J, the junction contained 8 bases not matched to a gene. Germline CDR1 reads LNHDA; CDR2 reads SQIVND (reference sequence). This sample was taken from a study of blood T cell repertoires in COVID-19. This table comes from immunoSEQ multiplex PCR, and its TCRdb copy is limited to in-frame clones, with some not included. Of about 140,000 clones listed, approximately 78% are singletons. Sequenced: peripheral blood. The sequence derives from a woman of 80 years or more with acute or convalescent COVID-19. This chain connects TRBV19 to TRBJ2-4, with 8 bases that match TRBD1. This chain's CDR3 is CASSVGTGSQNIQYF. DNA of the CDR3: TGTGCCAGTAGTGTTGGGACAGGCAGCCAAAACATTCAGTACTTC. The entire variable domain, with the rest obtained from reference TRBV19 and TRBJ2-4, is as follows: DGGITQSPKYLFRKEGQNVTLSCEQNLNHDAMYWYRQDPGQGLRLIYYSQIVNDFQKGDIAEGYSVSREKKESFPLTVTSAQKNPTAFYLCASSVGTGSQNIQYFGAGTRLSVL.